This T cell receptor (beta chain) was sequenced for a study of OX40 agonist ivuxolimab in advanced cancers. Background on the study: Previous treatment with anti-PD-1, anti-PD-L1 or anti-CTLA-4 therapy was allowed; about 44% had received some. Study results and limitations: Clonal expansion from baseline to week 6 occurred in both CD4+ and CD8+ T cells. What antigens the expanded peripheral T cells recognized was never established. Average numbers of expanded clones were greater in CD8+ T cells than in CD4+.

Repertoires were generated with immunoSEQ multiplex PCR, while TCRdb's copy carries only in-frame clones and drops some. This sample has roughly 60,000 clones; 84% occur once, and the top ten carry around 4.5%. Note on this clone: Its antigen is currently unknown.

The sequencing used CD4+ or CD8+ T cells sorted from blood, collected in a trial of the OX40 agonist ivuxolimab. The source is an adult with an advanced solid tumor such as melanoma, head and neck, liver or kidney cancer.

CDR3 protein: CASTRTSGGGTDTQYF. CDR3 nucleotides: TGTGCCAGCACGCGGACTAGCGGGGGTGGAACAGATACGCAGTATTTT. The chain is built from TRBV2 and TRBJ2-3, with 13 bases matching TRBD2. V gave up 7 bases and J gave up 3 bases; unmatched junction bases: 7. The CDR3 runs 16 residues. The V gene's germline CDR1 is SNHLY and CDR2 FYNNEI.